The entry below describes one T cell receptor beta chain. Its matching antigen is unknown. These data originate in a study of tumor-infiltrating lymphocytes in localized non-small cell lung cancer. The study, taken as a whole, reports: Higher tumor T cell infiltration than in uninvolved lung was supported by TCRbeta sequencing.

Assay: immunoSEQ multiplex PCR; the TCRdb copy retains only in-frame clones and omits some. The sample lists around 12,000 clones, 70% to 90% occurring once. CDR3 size: 13 residues. Germline-derived CDR1 and CDR2 are ENHRY and SYGVKD. The V end lost 7 bases, the J end lost 0 bases, and 4 bases lay between the germline ends. The sequencing input was uninvolved lung tissue not adjacent to the tumor. The sequence derives from a human donor with non-small cell lung cancer. The rearrangement joins TRBV10-3 to TRBJ2-6; D not resolved. This chain's CDR3 is CAIKGSGANVLTF. The CDR3 DNA reads TGTGCCATCAAGGGCTCTGGGGCCAACGTCCTGACTTTC.